The 20 T cell receptor beta chains reported below all come from one sample, sequenced in a study of CD8 T cells in Susac syndrome (dated by TCRdb to between 2017 and 2020). Libraries were made using the immunoSEQ multiplex PCR assay. RNA was extracted using the RNeasy kit, and roughly 0.5 to 1 microgram was reverse transcribed with random hexamers. The raw public reads went through TCRdb reprocessing: fastp at Q25, MiXCR clone calling, in-frame beta chains kept. Each CDR3 protein gets just one entry, which takes the most common genes and DNA from the rows behind it. This sample is represented by around 69,000 distinct CDR3 sequences; roughly 95% of them were singletons. The top ten hold 0.11% of the sample. The source material was CD4+ T cells from PBMCs. These receptors were collected from a human donor with multiple sclerosis.

The chain couples TRBV9 to TRBJ1-2, with D uncertain. The V and J ends lost 3 bases and 7 bases respectively, with 22 bases between them. The CDR3 is 16 residues long. CDR1 is SGDLS and CDR2 is YYNGEE in the germline V gene. Written as DNA, the CDR3 is TGTGCCAGCAGCGGCAGTCTCAACGAGGGCTTGGGTGGCTACACCTTC. As protein: CASSGSLNEGLGGYTF.

The chain employs TRBV30 and TRBJ1-2, with unresolved D. The CDR3 consists of 11 residues. Germline values: CDR1 GTSNPN, CDR2 SVGIG (reference sequence). The ends were cut back, 0 bases at V and 4 bases at J, with 3 bases in the middle. The CDR3 spells CAWSVAYGYTF. In nucleotides, the CDR3 is TGTGCCTGGAGTGTCGCCTATGGCTACACCTTC.

CDR3 protein: CAWSAPQGISQPQHF. The CDR3 region has the DNA TGTGCCTGGAGTGCACCCCAGGGAATAAGTCAGCCCCAGCATTTT. The chain uses TRBV30 and TRBJ1-5; TRBD1 is a possible D gene (5 bases). The CDR3 is 15 amino acids. Germline values: CDR1 GTSNPN, CDR2 SVGIG (reference sequence). Trimming took 1 base from V and 6 from J, leaving 16 bases between them.

The chain joins TRBV6-5 to TRBJ1-5; no clear D gene. CDR1 MNHEY and CDR2 SVGAGI come from the germline V gene. CDR3 length: 12 residues. Trimming removed 7 bases from V and 3 bases from J, with 7 bases in between. CDR3 sequence (DNA): TGTGCCAGCACCACGAACAATCAGCCCCAGCATTTT. Encoded protein: CASTTNNQPQHF.

The rearrangement uses TRBV7-2 and TRBJ1-6, with a tentative D call TRBD1 (5 bases). V dropped 1 base and J dropped 7 bases, with 11 bases sitting between them. The CDR3 length is 15 residues. Germline V gene lookup returns CDR1 SGHTA and CDR2 FQGNSA. The CDR3 nucleotides read TGTGCCAGCAGCTTAGAGGCAGGGTTGAATTCACCCCTCCACTTT. Its translation is CASSLEAGLNSPLHF.

The rearrangement links TRBV20-1 to TRBJ2-5, with 12 bases lining up with TRBD2. V shed 6 bases, J shed 5 bases, and the junction held 7 bases outside the gene matches. Germline assignment: CDR1 DFQATT and CDR2 SNEGSKA (reference sequence). The CDR3 covers 14 residues. This CDR3 reads CSASLAGGQETQYF. Here the CDR3 DNA reads TGCAGTGCCTCTCTAGCGGGGGGGCAGGAGACCCAGTACTTC.

This sequence joins TRBV5-5 and TRBJ1-1; D is unclear. This CDR3 has 10 amino acids. Trimming took 3 bases from V and 6 from J, leaving 3 bases between them. Germline CDR1 and CDR2: SGHKS and YYEKEE (reference sequence). The CDR3 reads CASSSAEAFF. CDR3 coding DNA: TGTGCCAGCAGCTCGGCTGAAGCTTTCTTT.

The chain uses TRBV6-2 or TRBV6-3 and TRBJ2-5, with 7 bases matching TRBD1. Per the germline V gene, CDR1 is MNHEY and CDR2 is SVGEGT. CDR3 length equals 15 residues. Trimming cost V 7 bases and J 7 bases; bases outside gene matches: 15. The CDR3 DNA sequence: TGTGCCAGCACCACGGGCAAGGGGGCCTTTGGGACCCAGTACTTC. Protein: CASTTGKGAFGTQYF.

The genes are TRBV5-1 and TRBJ2-5; unclear D gene. From germline, CDR1 is SGHRS and CDR2 YFSETQ. V shed 0 bases and J shed 4 bases, with 19 bases lying between them. The CDR3 is 17 residues long. The CDR3 sequence: CASSLEGRTKGRETQYF. In nucleotides, the CDR3 is TGCGCCAGCAGCTTGGAAGGCCGAACGAAGGGCAGAGAGACCCAGTACTTC. Together with reference TRBV5-1 and TRBJ2-5, the CDR3 gives the full variable domain: KAGVTQTPRYLIKTRGQQVTLSCSPISGHRSVSWYQQTPGQGLQFLFEYFSETQRNKGNFPGRFSGRQFSNSRSEMNVSTLELGDSALYLCASSLEGRTKGRETQYFGPGTRLLVL.

The chain joins TRBV29-1 to TRBJ1-2; D remains ambiguous. In germline, CDR1 is SQVTM, CDR2 ANQGSEA. V lost 7 bases to trimming and J lost 7 bases, with 13 bases between them. This CDR3 comprises 11 residues. The CDR3 sequence is CSDRQGRGYTF. DNA of the CDR3: TGCAGCGACCGACAAGGCCGTGGCTACACCTTC.

The chain uses TRBV7-2 and TRBJ1-1, with D uncertain. The CDR3 consists of 14 residues. The germline V gene encodes CDR1 SGHTA and CDR2 FQGNSA. With 4 bases removed from V and 5 bases from J, the gap between germline ends came to 14 bases. CDR3 residues: CASSSRGRRTEAFF. CDR3 nucleotide sequence: TGTGCCAGCAGCTCCCGAGGACGGAGGACTGAAGCTTTCTTT.

The chain is built from TRBV30 and TRBJ2-2, with D possibly called TRBD1 or TRBD2 (5 bases each). CDR1 GTSNPN and CDR2 SVGIG come from the germline V gene (reference sequence). The germline V and J ends were trimmed by 5 bases and 5 bases, with 15 bases remaining between them. This CDR3 is 14 amino acids long. The CDR3 here is CAWGDGPRTGELFF. CDR3 DNA: TGTGCCTGGGGGGACGGACCGAGGACCGGGGAGCTGTTTTTT.

The gene calls are TRBV29-1 and TRBJ2-7, with 7 bases identical to TRBD2. Germline V gene lookup returns CDR1 SQVTM and CDR2 ANQGSEA. J lost 3 bases, V lost 4 bases, and 6 bases had no gene match. This CDR3 is 13 amino acids long. Written as DNA, the CDR3 is TGCAGCGTTGGTACGGGGAGGGACTACGAGCAGTACTTC. This gives the protein CSVGTGRDYEQYF.

The chain combines TRBV6-4 with TRBJ1-2, with TRBD1 as a possible D gene (5 bases). The ends were cut back, 3 bases at V and 8 bases at J, with 10 bases in the middle. Germline V gives CDR1 MRHNA, CDR2 SNTAGT. The CDR3 is made up of 12 amino acids. The CDR3 region has the DNA TGTGCCAGCAGTGATACAGGCAGAGGCTACACCTTC. Residues: CASSDTGRGYTF.

The chain has TRBV2 and TRBJ2-7; perhaps TRBD2 as D (6 bases). V was cut by 5 bases and J by 0 bases, with 14 bases left in between. Germline values: CDR1 SNHLY, CDR2 FYNNEI. The CDR3 extends over 15 amino acids. CDR3 in DNA: TGTGCCAGCAGTCTCGGGGACTTAAGCTCCTACGAGCAGTACTTC. It yields the protein CASSLGDLSSYEQYF. Full variable domain (outside the CDR3, taken from reference TRBV2 and TRBJ2-7): EPEVTQTPSHQVTQMGQEVILRCVPISNHLYFYWYRQILGQKVEFLVSFYNNEISEKSEIFDDQFSVERPDGSNFTLKIRSTKLEDSAMYFCASSLGDLSSYEQYFGPGTRLTVT.

The V and J genes are TRBV12-3 or TRBV12-4 and TRBJ1-2; D remains ambiguous. The CDR3 is 14 amino acids. Trimming pared 2 bases from V and 0 bases from J, leaving 7 bases between. The CDR3 loop reads CASSLSFTNYGYTF. CDR3 DNA: TGTGCCAGCAGTTTATCGTTTACTAACTATGGCTACACCTTC.

V and J are TRBV7-2 and TRBJ2-1; D perhaps matches TRBD2 (5 bases). The ends were cut back, 6 bases at V and 0 bases at J, with 15 bases in the middle. The CDR3 is made up of 16 amino acids. Germline V gene data show CDR1 as SGHTA and CDR2 as FQGNSA. The CDR3 DNA is TGTGCCAGCAGTTCCCAGCCGGGGAGCTCCTACAATGAGCAGTTCTTC. It is translated as CASSSQPGSSYNEQFF.

The chain recombines TRBV2 with TRBJ2-5, with 8 bases aligning to TRBD1. This CDR3 has 15 amino acids. The J segment lost 5 bases and the V segment lost 8 bases, leaving 13 bases of the junction unmatched. CDR1 and CDR2 (germline): SNHLY, FYNNEI. In nucleotides, the CDR3 is TGTGCCAGCGGAACGGGGACAGGAGCGTGGGAGACCCAGTACTTC. Protein sequence: CASGTGTGAWETQYF. Combining the CDR3 with reference TRBV2 and TRBJ2-5 gives the whole variable domain EPEVTQTPSHQVTQMGQEVILRCVPISNHLYFYWYRQILGQKVEFLVSFYNNEISEKSEIFDDQFSVERPDGSNFTLKIRSTKLEDSAMYFCASGTGTGAWETQYFGPGTRLLVL.

The gene calls are TRBV20-1 and TRBJ1-5, with 10 bases aligning to TRBD1. Germline CDR1 and CDR2: DFQATT and SNEGSKA (reference sequence). With V trimmed by 6 bases and J by 6 bases, 5 bases remained unmatched. The CDR3 is 13 residues long. DNA of the CDR3: TGCAGTGCCCTGGACAGGGGGTTTCAGCCCCAGCATTTT. It specifies CSALDRGFQPQHF.

The gene calls are TRBV20-1 and TRBJ1-6; maybe TRBD1 (5 bases). The CDR3 runs to 19 residues. Germline V gives CDR1 DFQATT, CDR2 SNEGSKA (reference sequence). V gave up 0 bases and J gave up 6 bases, with 24 bases separating them. The CDR3 DNA reads as TGCAGTGCTAGAGATATACCGGAAGGGGCTTATCCACGTAATTCACCCCTCCACTTT. As protein: CSARDIPEGAYPRNSPLHF.